The sequence of this TCR beta chain was determined in a study of T-cell memory formation after mild COVID-19. The overall study: TCR clusters were largely donor specific. The study, taken as a whole, reports: Most CD4+ clones that shrank were in CM and EM, while CD8+ ones turned up in EMRA.

The 5'RACE method, run with constant-segment primers, produced TCR alpha and TCR beta cDNA libraries (carrying sample barcodes and UMIs). From the 5' RACE reads, TCRdb called clonotypes with MiXCR, one entry per CDR3 protein. Of around 340,000 distinct CDR3 sequences listed, roughly 14% are singletons. V was cut by 0 bases and J by 0 bases, with 15 bases left in between. The CDR3 extends over 18 amino acids. CDR1 is MNHEY, CDR2 SVGAGI, per germline. Turning to this clonotype: As yet, its antigen is unknown.

V gene TRBV6-5 combines with J gene TRBJ1-5; weak D call: TRBD1 (6 bases). Source material: PBMCs or a T cell subset sorted from them (not recorded which). The TCR comes from a man younger than 30 who had mild COVID-19 (a few samples of this study predate the infection). Cell type and time point are not known. CDR3 DNA sequence: TGTGCCAGCAGTTACTCACCCCCAGGGGACCATAGCAATCAGCCCCAGCATTTT. Protein sequence: CASSYSPPGDHSNQPQHF.